This TCR beta chain was captured by sequencing in a study of post-analysis software for immune sequencing data. cDNA libraries of TCR beta carried unique molecular identifiers. One entry per CDR3 protein, called by TCRdb with MiXCR from the PCR reads. The data show about 570,000 distinct CDR3 sequences, less than 40% seen once. Concerning this clonotype itself: Its specificity is unknown.

Study-wide results and caveats: About 5 TRBV segments (TRBV5-6, TRBV5-1 and TRBV20-1 among them) occurred more frequently in patients than in controls.

This CDR3 has 15 residues. Trimming left V 0 bases short and J 5 bases short, with 14 bases between. Germline-derived CDR1 and CDR2 are SGHDT and YYEEEE. The sample was blood. This rearrangement joins TRBV5-6 to TRBJ1-1; D ambiguous. This clonotype originated in a girl under 18 with multiple sclerosis. CDR3 sequence: CASSLGAGARTEAFF. CDR3 bases: TGTGCCAGCAGCTTGGGCGCAGGCGCCAGGACTGAAGCTTTCTTT.